Listed below are T cell receptor beta chains from one sample, sequenced in a study of blood T cell repertoires in COVID-19. Profiled with immunoSEQ multiplex PCR; TCRdb holds only in-frame clones, not every one. Here the sample spans about 160,000 clones, 88% being singletons. Input material: PBMCs or T cells enriched from blood (not recorded which). The receptors shown here come from a woman between 50 and 59 years old who had recovered from COVID-19. CDR3s include the opening cysteine and the closing phenylalanine or tryptophan. D genes are given only for firm matches. The size of a clone is reported for some rows only, either as once, few or many, or as a class for expanded clones.

clone size: NA
D gene: NA
J gene: TRBJ2-7
V gene: TRBV6-5
CDR3 DNA: TGTGCCAGCAGCAGGGGCTACGAGCAGTACTTC
CDR3 protein: CASSRGYEQYF

clone size: few
D gene: TRBD1
J gene: TRBJ1-6
V gene: TRBV7-9
CDR3 DNA: TGTGCCAGCAGCCTCAGACAGGGTTTGGGGTCCTATAATTCACCCCTCCACTTT
CDR3 protein: CASSLRQGLGSYNSPLHF

clone size: NA
D gene: NA
J gene: TRBJ1-2
V gene: TRBV7-2
CDR3 DNA: TGTGCCAGCAGCCCTCGAACCGGGACACCGAGCCGTCCTAACTATGGCTACACCTTC
CDR3 protein: CASSPRTGTPSRPNYGYTF

clone size: NA
D gene: TRBD1
J gene: TRBJ1-2
V gene: TRBV5-6
CDR3 DNA: TGTGCCAGCAGCCGGCGACAGGGAAGTGGCTACACCTTC
CDR3 protein: CASSRRQGSGYTF

clone size: NA
D gene: NA
J gene: TRBJ1-5
V gene: TRBV15
CDR3 DNA: TGTGCCACCAGCAGGAGGGTGGTTGGCAGCACGAGGGAACAGCCCCAGCATTTT
CDR3 protein: CATSRRVVGSTREQPQHF

clone size: NA
D gene: NA
J gene: TRBJ1-5
V gene: TRBV18
CDR3 DNA: TGTGCCAGCTCGCTTGACGGGGTGGAGCCCCAGCATTTT
CDR3 protein: CASSLDGVEPQHF

clone size: NA
D gene: TRBD1
J gene: TRBJ2-7
V gene: TRBV11-3
CDR3 DNA: TGTGCCAGCAGTCCCCGGGACAGGGATTACGAGCAGTACTTC
CDR3 protein: CASSPRDRDYEQYF

clone size: NA
D gene: NA
J gene: TRBJ1-2
V gene: TRBV9
CDR3 DNA: TGTGCCAGCAGCGTCGGCGAGGGATCTTATGGCTACACCTTC
CDR3 protein: CASSVGEGSYGYTF

clone size: NA
D gene: NA
J gene: TRBJ1-1
V gene: TRBV4-3
CDR3 DNA: TGCGCCAGCAGCCAAGAGGGAGGGACTGAAGCTTTCTTT
CDR3 protein: CASSQEGGTEAFF

clone size: NA
D gene: NA
J gene: TRBJ2-5
V gene: TRBV6-5
CDR3 DNA: TGTGCCAGCAGTTACACAGGGAAGGAGACCCAGTACTTC
CDR3 protein: CASSYTGKETQYF

clone size: NA
D gene: TRBD1
J gene: TRBJ2-1
V gene: TRBV12-5
CDR3 DNA: TGTGCTAGTGGTAACCCGACAGGGAGCTCCTACAATGAGCAGTTCTTC
CDR3 protein: CASGNPTGSSYNEQFF

clone size: once
D gene: NA
J gene: TRBJ1-3
V gene: TRBV30
CDR3 DNA: TGTGCCTGGTTACCAGGGTCTGGAAACACCATATATTTT
CDR3 protein: CAWLPGSGNTIYF

clone size: NA
D gene: TRBD1
J gene: TRBJ2-7
V gene: TRBV25-1
CDR3 DNA: TGTGCCAGCAGTGCAAGACAGGGGAGCTCCTACGAGCAGTACTTC
CDR3 protein: CASSARQGSSYEQYF

clone size: NA
D gene: TRBD2
J gene: TRBJ2-6
V gene: TRBV19
CDR3 DNA: TGTGCCAGTAGTCCCGGGACTAGGGTTTCTGGGGCCAACGTCCTGACTTTC
CDR3 protein: CASSPGTRVSGANVLTF

clone size: NA
D gene: NA
J gene: TRBJ2-1
V gene: TRBV5-1
CDR3 DNA: TGCGCCAGCAGTCGAACGACTAGAACTACGAATGAGCAGTTCTTC
CDR3 protein: CASSRTTRTTNEQFF

clone size: once
D gene: TRBD1
J gene: TRBJ1-1
V gene: TRBV9
CDR3 DNA: TGTGCCAGCACCCGTCTCCCCACAGGGGACACTGAAGCTTTCTTT
CDR3 protein: CASTRLPTGDTEAFF

clone size: few
D gene: NA
J gene: TRBJ1-2
V gene: TRBV7-9
CDR3 DNA: TGTGCCAGCAGCCTCTCTGTTGGCTACACCTTC
CDR3 protein: CASSLSVGYTF

clone size: once
D gene: NA
J gene: TRBJ2-1
V gene: TRBV11-3
CDR3 DNA: TGTGCCAGCAGCTTCCTAAGGGGGGGGGAAGAGCAGTTCTTC
CDR3 protein: CASSFLRGGEEQFF

clone size: NA
D gene: NA
J gene: TRBJ1-5
V gene: TRBV2
CDR3 DNA: TGTGCCAGCAGAAGGAGGGGGGGCACCGATCAGCCCCAGCATTTT
CDR3 protein: CASRRRGGTDQPQHF

clone size: NA
D gene: TRBD1
J gene: TRBJ1-2
V gene: TRBV28
CDR3 DNA: TGTGCCAGCAGTTTGACAGGGACCTATGGCTACACCTTC
CDR3 protein: CASSLTGTYGYTF

clone size: NA
D gene: NA
J gene: TRBJ2-7
V gene: TRBV18
CDR3 DNA: TGTGCCAGCTCACCCCCTAGCTCCTACGAGCAGTACTTC
CDR3 protein: CASSPPSSYEQYF

clone size: NA
D gene: TRBD1
J gene: TRBJ2-5
V gene: TRBV12-3/TRBV12-4
CDR3 DNA: TGTGCCAGCAGCAGGGGACAGTGGGAGACCCAGTACTTC
CDR3 protein: CASSRGQWETQYF

clone size: NA
D gene: TRBD1
J gene: TRBJ1-1
V gene: TRBV29-1
CDR3 DNA: TGCAGCGTTGAACCCGGGACAGGGGGCCGAACTGAAGCTTTCTTT
CDR3 protein: CSVEPGTGGRTEAFF

clone size: once
D gene: NA
J gene: TRBJ1-1
V gene: TRBV29-1
CDR3 DNA: TGCAGCGTTGCCGACTCCTCGAGAAATGAAGCTTTCTTT
CDR3 protein: CSVADSSRNEAFF

clone size: NA
D gene: NA
J gene: TRBJ2-7
V gene: TRBV13
CDR3 DNA: TGTGCCAGCAGCATAGCCCGCCCCGGGCCCGCAGGAGGCGAGCAGTACTTC
CDR3 protein: CASSIARPGPAGGEQYF

clone size: NA
D gene: TRBD1
J gene: TRBJ2-2
V gene: TRBV9
CDR3 DNA: TGTGCCAGCAGCCTATATACAGGGGGCGGTACCGGGGAGCTGTTTTTT
CDR3 protein: CASSLYTGGGTGELFF

clone size: NA
D gene: TRBD2
J gene: TRBJ2-7
V gene: TRBV5-4
CDR3 DNA: TGTGCCAGCAGCTTGGACGGGGGGAGGTACGAGCAGTACTTC
CDR3 protein: CASSLDGGRYEQYF

clone size: NA
D gene: TRBD2
J gene: TRBJ2-1
V gene: TRBV2
CDR3 DNA: TGTGCCAGCAGTACTAGCGTCGCGGGAACCTACAATGAGCAGTTCTTC
CDR3 protein: CASSTSVAGTYNEQFF

clone size: NA
D gene: NA
J gene: TRBJ2-7
V gene: TRBV5-6
CDR3 DNA: TGTGCCAGCAGCTTGGTGGTCAGGGTGGCCTACGAGCAGTACTTC
CDR3 protein: CASSLVVRVAYEQYF

clone size: NA
D gene: TRBD2
J gene: TRBJ2-4
V gene: TRBV11-1
CDR3 DNA: TGTGCCAGCAGCACCACTAGCGGGGGACCGCGGAACATTCAGTACTTC
CDR3 protein: CASSTTSGGPRNIQYF

clone size: NA
D gene: NA
J gene: TRBJ2-7
V gene: TRBV6-2/TRBV6-3
CDR3 DNA: TGTGCCAGCAGTCCCCACTACGAGCAGTACTTC
CDR3 protein: CASSPHYEQYF

clone size: NA
D gene: NA
J gene: TRBJ2-5
V gene: TRBV19
CDR3 DNA: TGTGCCAGTAATCGGCTAGCTGGAGAGACCCAGTACTTC
CDR3 protein: CASNRLAGETQYF

clone size: NA
D gene: NA
J gene: TRBJ2-3
V gene: TRBV9
CDR3 DNA: TGTGCCAGCAGCGCCCGAGGTCCGGGTACGCAGTATTTT
CDR3 protein: CASSARGPGTQYF

clone size: NA
D gene: NA
J gene: TRBJ1-1
V gene: TRBV21-1
CDR3 DNA: TGTGCCAGACTGGGAGGGGGTAAAAGATTCATGAACACTGAAGCTTTCTTT
CDR3 protein: CARLGGGKRFMNTEAFF

clone size: few
D gene: TRBD1
J gene: TRBJ1-6
V gene: TRBV29-1
CDR3 DNA: TGCAGCGTAAGGGACAGACCTAATTCACCCCTCCACTTT
CDR3 protein: CSVRDRPNSPLHF

clone size: NA
D gene: TRBD1
J gene: TRBJ1-1
V gene: TRBV7-9
CDR3 DNA: TGTGCCAGCAGCACTGGACAGGCTGTTCCGGCGGGGGCTTTCTTT
CDR3 protein: CASSTGQAVPAGAFF

clone size: NA
D gene: TRBD1
J gene: TRBJ1-6
V gene: TRBV2
CDR3 DNA: TGTGCCAGCAGTGAGAGGACAGGGCTCTATAATTCACCCCTCCACTTT
CDR3 protein: CASSERTGLYNSPLHF

clone size: few
D gene: TRBD1
J gene: TRBJ1-2
V gene: TRBV7-8
CDR3 DNA: TGTGCCAGCAGCCCGAGGACAGGGGGAGCTAACTATGGCTACACCTTC
CDR3 protein: CASSPRTGGANYGYTF

clone size: NA
D gene: TRBD2
J gene: TRBJ2-5
V gene: TRBV7-2
CDR3 DNA: TGTGCCAGCAGCTTAAGCACGGGGGAGGGGCAAGAGACCCAGTACTTC
CDR3 protein: CASSLSTGEGQETQYF

clone size: once
D gene: NA
J gene: TRBJ2-5
V gene: TRBV7-9
CDR3 DNA: TGTGCCAGCAGCTTAGCCCTAGAGGGCCGAGAGACCCAGTACTTC
CDR3 protein: CASSLALEGRETQYF

clone size: NA
D gene: TRBD1
J gene: TRBJ1-6
V gene: TRBV25-1
CDR3 DNA: TGTGCCAGCAGTGAAAGGGACAGGTGGAATTCACCCCTCCACTTT
CDR3 protein: CASSERDRWNSPLHF

clone size: NA
D gene: TRBD1
J gene: TRBJ1-2
V gene: TRBV18
CDR3 DNA: TGTGCCAGCTCCCCCCAAGGACAGGGAAGAGGCTACACCTTC
CDR3 protein: CASSPQGQGRGYTF

clone size: NA
D gene: NA
J gene: TRBJ1-2
V gene: TRBV7-2
CDR3 DNA: TGTGCCAGCAGCTTCTCCAGGGATGGCTACACCTTC
CDR3 protein: CASSFSRDGYTF

clone size: NA
D gene: TRBD1
J gene: TRBJ2-7
V gene: TRBV29-1
CDR3 DNA: TGCAGCGTGGCCTACGGGACAGGGTCGGAGCAGTACTTC
CDR3 protein: CSVAYGTGSEQYF

clone size: NA
D gene: NA
J gene: TRBJ1-2
V gene: TRBV19
CDR3 DNA: TGTGCCAGTAGCGTGGGCCGGCGGACTTTGGGCTACACCTTC
CDR3 protein: CASSVGRRTLGYTF

clone size: NA
D gene: TRBD1
J gene: TRBJ1-3
V gene: TRBV9
CDR3 DNA: TGTGCCAGCAGCGTCACAGGGGGCACCGCCTCTGGAAACACCATATATTTT
CDR3 protein: CASSVTGGTASGNTIYF

clone size: few
D gene: TRBD1
J gene: TRBJ2-3
V gene: TRBV6-2/TRBV6-3
CDR3 DNA: TGTGCCAGCAGTTCGGACAGGGGACACACAGATACGCAGTATTTT
CDR3 protein: CASSSDRGHTDTQYF

clone size: NA
D gene: TRBD2
J gene: TRBJ2-1
V gene: TRBV5-4
CDR3 DNA: TGTGCCAGCAGCTTGGTCACGGGGGGCAATGAGCAGTTCTTC
CDR3 protein: CASSLVTGGNEQFF

clone size: NA
D gene: NA
J gene: TRBJ2-7
V gene: TRBV15
CDR3 DNA: TGTGCCACCAGCAGAGAAACAGGACAGATCTCCTACGAGCAGTACTTC
CDR3 protein: CATSRETGQISYEQYF

clone size: NA
D gene: NA
J gene: TRBJ2-2
V gene: TRBV25-1
CDR3 DNA: TGTGCCAGCAGTGGGCTGGGGGGGCCGAACACCGGGGAGCTGTTTTTT
CDR3 protein: CASSGLGGPNTGELFF

clone size: NA
D gene: NA
J gene: TRBJ2-7
V gene: TRBV7-2
CDR3 DNA: TGTGCCAGCAGATTTGACAGAGCTCCCTCCTACGAGCAGTACTTC
CDR3 protein: CASRFDRAPSYEQYF

clone size: NA
D gene: NA
J gene: TRBJ2-4
V gene: TRBV7-9
CDR3 DNA: TGTGCCAGCAGCTCCATAGGGACAACGGTGGGCAAAAACATTCAGTACTTC
CDR3 protein: CASSSIGTTVGKNIQYF

clone size: few
D gene: TRBD2
J gene: TRBJ2-1
V gene: TRBV10-3
CDR3 DNA: TGTGCCATCAGTGAGCCTGGACTAGCGGCGTACAATGAGCAGTTCTTC
CDR3 protein: CAISEPGLAAYNEQFF

clone size: few
D gene: NA
J gene: TRBJ2-5
V gene: TRBV24-1
CDR3 DNA: TGTGCCACCAGTGAGGGTCAATTAGCAGAGACCCAGTACTTC
CDR3 protein: CATSEGQLAETQYF

clone size: NA
D gene: TRBD1
J gene: TRBJ2-7
V gene: TRBV6-2/TRBV6-3
CDR3 DNA: TGTGCCAGCAGTTACAGTCCCGGGACAGAGGCCTACGAGCAGTACTTC
CDR3 protein: CASSYSPGTEAYEQYF

clone size: NA
D gene: NA
J gene: TRBJ1-2
V gene: TRBV6-2/TRBV6-3
CDR3 DNA: TGTGCCAGCAGTTGGGGGCCCGCTGGCTACACCTTC
CDR3 protein: CASSWGPAGYTF

clone size: NA
D gene: TRBD1
J gene: TRBJ1-1
V gene: TRBV28
CDR3 DNA: TGTGCCAGCAGTCGGGACAGGGTGAATACTGAAGCTTTCTTT
CDR3 protein: CASSRDRVNTEAFF

clone size: NA
D gene: NA
J gene: TRBJ1-2
V gene: TRBV6-6
CDR3 DNA: TGTGCCAGCAGCCCCCTTGATGGCTACACCTTC
CDR3 protein: CASSPLDGYTF